Listed below are T cell receptor beta chains from one sample, sequenced in a study of cytomegalovirus exposure and HLA in healthy donors. Sequencing was performed with immunoSEQ multiplex PCR; in TCRdb, only in-frame clones are kept and a portion is missing. The sample lists 95,000 to 150,000 clones; more than 70% were seen once. Sequencing input: PBMCs. The source is a man aged 50-59 years in good health and CMV-seronegative. Each CDR3 is given with its conserved first and last residue. The order of the fields is J gene, D gene, clone size, V gene, CDR3 DNA, CDR3 protein. D genes are given only for firm matches. For some rows the clone size is stated as once, few or many, or as a class when expanded; others skip it.

TRBJ1-4 - - TRBV19 TGTGCCAGTAGGACCAGGGCCCCACCTGAAAATGAAAAACTGTTTTTT CASRTRAPPENEKLFF
TRBJ1-2 - - TRBV4-3 TGCGCCAGCAGCCGAACCCACGAGGGTGGCTACACCTTC CASSRTHEGGYTF
TRBJ2-1 - - TRBV18 TGTGCCAGCTCACCCCTTAGCGCGAGCTCCTACAATGAGCAGTTCTTC CASSPLSASSYNEQFF
TRBJ1-5 - - TRBV19 TGTGCCAGACCAGGGGCGCGCAATCAGCCCCAGCATTTT CARPGARNQPQHF
TRBJ2-3 TRBD2 - TRBV23-1 TGCGCCAGACAAGGCCTCCCTAGCGGGGAAAAACCGAAAGACTGCACAGATACGCAGTATTTT CARQGLPSGEKPKDCTDTQYF
TRBJ2-3 - - TRBV7-3 TGTGCCAGCAGCCTCCAGTCAGATACGCAGTATTTT CASSLQSDTQYF
TRBJ2-7 TRBD2 - TRBV5-5 TGTGCCAGCAGCCGTACCGGGACTAGCGGGAGTCCCTACGAGCAGTACTTC CASSRTGTSGSPYEQYF
TRBJ1-2 - few TRBV7-2 TGTGCCAGCAGCCCCTCTAACAGGGTCTATGGCTACACCTTC CASSPSNRVYGYTF
TRBJ2-7 TRBD1 - TRBV4-2 TGTGCCAGCAGCCTAAAGACAGGGACGACCTACGAGCAGTACTTC CASSLKTGTTYEQYF
TRBJ2-1 TRBD2 few TRBV28 TGTGCCAGCAGTCTGGTAGCGGGCCCCAATGAGCAGTTCTTC CASSLVAGPNEQFF
TRBJ1-5 TRBD1 - TRBV9 TGTGCCAGCAGCGAGTCCGGGACAGGATTCAATCAGCCCCAGCATTTT CASSESGTGFNQPQHF
TRBJ1-5 TRBD1 few TRBV27 TGTGCCAGCAGTTTCGGGGACAGACGTAGCAATCAGCCCCAGCATTTT CASSFGDRRSNQPQHF
TRBJ2-7 TRBD1 few TRBV7-2 TGTGCCAGCAACCAGGGGGCGATTTCTCACGAGCAGTACTTC CASNQGAISHEQYF
TRBJ1-1 - - TRBV29-1 TGCAGCGTTTGGAAAGGCGGGACTGAAGCTTTCTTT CSVWKGGTEAFF
TRBJ1-2 TRBD1 - TRBV30 TGTGCCTGGAGTAAGGGACAGGGGCATGGCTACACCTTC CAWSKGQGHGYTF
TRBJ2-7 TRBD1 - TRBV25-1 TGTGCCCGCAGTTCACCTCGGACAGGGTCAGGCTACGAGCAGTACTTC CARSSPRTGSGYEQYF
TRBJ1-3 TRBD1 - TRBV28 TGTGCCAGCAGTCTGGGGGGGACAGGGGGAAACACCATATATTTT CASSLGGTGGNTIYF
TRBJ1-2 - - TRBV9 TGTGCCAGCAGGGGGACGGTACAGGGTTTAGGCTACACCTTC CASRGTVQGLGYTF
TRBJ2-2 TRBD2 once TRBV19 TGTGCCAGTACCCTAGCGGGAGGGAAGGCCGGGGAGCTGTTTTTT CASTLAGGKAGELFF
TRBJ2-2 TRBD1 - TRBV6-6 TGTGCCAGCAGCCTTACGACAGGGGGCACCGGGGAGCTGTTTTTT CASSLTTGGTGELFF